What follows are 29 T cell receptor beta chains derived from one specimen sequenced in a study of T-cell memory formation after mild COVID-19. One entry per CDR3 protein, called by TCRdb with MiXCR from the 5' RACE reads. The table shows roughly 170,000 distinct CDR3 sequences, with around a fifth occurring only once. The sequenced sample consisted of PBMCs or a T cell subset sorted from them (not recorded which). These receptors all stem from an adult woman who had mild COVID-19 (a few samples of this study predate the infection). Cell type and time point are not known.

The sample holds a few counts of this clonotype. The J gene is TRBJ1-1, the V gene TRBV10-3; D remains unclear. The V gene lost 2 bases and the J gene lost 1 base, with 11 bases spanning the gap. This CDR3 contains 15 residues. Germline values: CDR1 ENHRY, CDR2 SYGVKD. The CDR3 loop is CAISEPLSGNTEAFF. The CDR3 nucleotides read TGTGCCATCAGTGAGCCGCTCTCGGGGAACACTGAAGCTTTCTTT.

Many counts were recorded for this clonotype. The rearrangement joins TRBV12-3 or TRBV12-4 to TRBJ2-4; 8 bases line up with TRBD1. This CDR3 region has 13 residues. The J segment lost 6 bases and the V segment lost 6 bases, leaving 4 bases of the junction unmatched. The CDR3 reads CASSSTGANIQYF. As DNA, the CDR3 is TGTGCCAGCAGCTCGACAGGGGCAAACATTCAGTACTTC.

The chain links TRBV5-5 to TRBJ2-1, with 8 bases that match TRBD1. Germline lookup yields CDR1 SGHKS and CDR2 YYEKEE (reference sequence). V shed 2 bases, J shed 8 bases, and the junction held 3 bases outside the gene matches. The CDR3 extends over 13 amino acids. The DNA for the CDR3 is TGTGCCAGCAGCTTCAGGGGGCCCGATGAGCAGTTCTTC. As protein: CASSFRGPDEQFF.

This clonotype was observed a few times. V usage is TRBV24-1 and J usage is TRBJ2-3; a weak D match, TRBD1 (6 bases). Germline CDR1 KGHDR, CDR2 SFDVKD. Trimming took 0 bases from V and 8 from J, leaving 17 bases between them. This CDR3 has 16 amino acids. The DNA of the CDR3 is TGTGCCACCAGTGATTTGCAAGCCCGGGACAAGGGTACGCAGTATTTT. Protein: CATSDLQARDKGTQYF.

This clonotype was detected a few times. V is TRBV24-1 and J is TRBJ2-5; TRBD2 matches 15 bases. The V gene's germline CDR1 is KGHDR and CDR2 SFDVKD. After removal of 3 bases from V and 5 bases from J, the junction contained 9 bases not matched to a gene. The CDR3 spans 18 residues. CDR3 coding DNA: TGTGCCACCAGTGATCGGACTAGCGGGAGGGCCATATGGGAGACCCAGTACTTC. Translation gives CATSDRTSGRAIWETQYF.

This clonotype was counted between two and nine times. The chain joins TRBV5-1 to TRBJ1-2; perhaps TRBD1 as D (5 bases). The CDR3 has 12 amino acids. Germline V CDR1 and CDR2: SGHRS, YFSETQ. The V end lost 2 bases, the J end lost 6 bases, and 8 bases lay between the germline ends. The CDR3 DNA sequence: TGCGCCAGCAGCTTTACCAGGGATGGCTACACCTTC. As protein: CASSFTRDGYTF.

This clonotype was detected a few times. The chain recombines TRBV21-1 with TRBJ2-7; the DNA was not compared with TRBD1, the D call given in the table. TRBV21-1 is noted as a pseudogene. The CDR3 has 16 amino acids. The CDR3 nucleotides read TGTGCCAGCAGCACCCGAGGACAGGCGTCGAACTACGAGCAGTACTTC. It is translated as CASSTRGQASNYEQYF.

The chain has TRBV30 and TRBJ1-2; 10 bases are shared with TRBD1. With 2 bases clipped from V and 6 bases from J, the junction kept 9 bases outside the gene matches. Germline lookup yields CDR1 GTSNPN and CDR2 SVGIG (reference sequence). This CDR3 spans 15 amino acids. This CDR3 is CAWSRSEGQGNGYTF. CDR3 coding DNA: TGTGCCTGGAGTCGTTCGGAGGGACAGGGGAATGGCTACACCTTC.

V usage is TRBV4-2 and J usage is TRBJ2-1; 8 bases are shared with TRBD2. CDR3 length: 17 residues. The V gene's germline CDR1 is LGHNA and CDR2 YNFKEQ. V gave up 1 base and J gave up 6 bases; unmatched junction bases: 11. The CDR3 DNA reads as TGTGCCAGCAGCCAAGGTCCCGGGACTAGTTCGACCAATGAGCAGTTCTTC. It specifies CASSQGPGTSSTNEQFF.

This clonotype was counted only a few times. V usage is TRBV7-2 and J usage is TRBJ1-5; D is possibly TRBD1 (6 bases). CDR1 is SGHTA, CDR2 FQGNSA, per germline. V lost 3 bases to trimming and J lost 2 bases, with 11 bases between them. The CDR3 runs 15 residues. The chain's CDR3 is CASSFEGGGNQPQHF. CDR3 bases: TGTGCCAGCAGCTTTGAGGGGGGAGGCAATCAGCCCCAGCATTTT.

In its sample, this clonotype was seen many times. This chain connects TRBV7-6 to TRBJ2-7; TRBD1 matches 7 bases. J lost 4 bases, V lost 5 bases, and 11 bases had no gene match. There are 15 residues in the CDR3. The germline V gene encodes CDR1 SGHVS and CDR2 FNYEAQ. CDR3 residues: CASSRMTGWQYEQYF. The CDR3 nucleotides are TGTGCCAGCAGCCGAATGACAGGGTGGCAGTACGAGCAGTACTTC.

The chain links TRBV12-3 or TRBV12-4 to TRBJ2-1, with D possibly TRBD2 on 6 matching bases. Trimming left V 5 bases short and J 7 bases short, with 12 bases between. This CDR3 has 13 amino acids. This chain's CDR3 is CASSPVLANEQFF. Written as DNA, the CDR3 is TGTGCCAGCAGTCCCGTTCTAGCGAATGAGCAGTTCTTC.

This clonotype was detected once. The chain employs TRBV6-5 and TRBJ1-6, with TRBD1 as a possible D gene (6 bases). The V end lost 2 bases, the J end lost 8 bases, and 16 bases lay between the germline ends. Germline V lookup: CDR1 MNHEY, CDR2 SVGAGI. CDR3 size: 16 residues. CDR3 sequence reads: CASSYTMDSLYSPLHF. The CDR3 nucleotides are TGTGCCAGCAGTTACACAATGGACAGTTTGTATTCACCCCTCCACTTT.

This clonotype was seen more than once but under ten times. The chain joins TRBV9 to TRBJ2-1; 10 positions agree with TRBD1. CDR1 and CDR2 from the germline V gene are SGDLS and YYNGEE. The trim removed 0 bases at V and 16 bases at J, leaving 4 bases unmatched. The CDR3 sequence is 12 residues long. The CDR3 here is CASSVAGTGVFF. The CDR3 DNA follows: TGTGCCAGCAGCGTAGCTGGGACAGGGGTTTTCTTC.

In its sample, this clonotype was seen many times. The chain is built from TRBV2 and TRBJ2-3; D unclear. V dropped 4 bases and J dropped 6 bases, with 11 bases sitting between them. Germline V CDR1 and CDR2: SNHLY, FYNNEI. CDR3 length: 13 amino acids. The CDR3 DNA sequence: TGTGCCAGCAGTGCGGGTACACCCGATACGCAGTATTTT. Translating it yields CASSAGTPDTQYF.

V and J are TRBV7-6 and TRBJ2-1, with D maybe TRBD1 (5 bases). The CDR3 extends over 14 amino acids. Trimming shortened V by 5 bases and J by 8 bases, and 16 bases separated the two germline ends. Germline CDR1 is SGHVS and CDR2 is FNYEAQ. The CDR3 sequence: CASSPRRQGDEQFF. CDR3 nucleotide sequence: TGTGCCAGCAGCCCCCGAAGGCAGGGCGATGAGCAGTTCTTC. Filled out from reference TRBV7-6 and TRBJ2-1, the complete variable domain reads GAGVSQSPRYKVTKRGQDVALRCDPISGHVSLYWYRQALGQGPEFLTYFNYEAQQDKSGLPNDRFSAERPEGSISTLTIQRTEQRDSAMYRCASSPRRQGDEQFFGPGTRLTVL.

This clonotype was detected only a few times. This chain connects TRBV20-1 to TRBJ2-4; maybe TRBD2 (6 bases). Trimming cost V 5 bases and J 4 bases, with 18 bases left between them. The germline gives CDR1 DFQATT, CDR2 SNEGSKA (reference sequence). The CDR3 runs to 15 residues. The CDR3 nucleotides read TGCAGTGCTCCGGGGGACCGAGAACTGAAAAACATTCAGTACTTC. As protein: CSAPGDRELKNIQYF.

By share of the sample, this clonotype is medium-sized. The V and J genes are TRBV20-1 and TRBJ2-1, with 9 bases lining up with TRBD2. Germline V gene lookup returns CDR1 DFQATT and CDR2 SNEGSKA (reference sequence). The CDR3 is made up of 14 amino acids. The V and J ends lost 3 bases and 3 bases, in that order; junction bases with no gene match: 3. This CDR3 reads CSARTSGDYNEQFF. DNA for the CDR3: TGCAGTGCTAGGACTAGCGGAGACTACAATGAGCAGTTCTTC.

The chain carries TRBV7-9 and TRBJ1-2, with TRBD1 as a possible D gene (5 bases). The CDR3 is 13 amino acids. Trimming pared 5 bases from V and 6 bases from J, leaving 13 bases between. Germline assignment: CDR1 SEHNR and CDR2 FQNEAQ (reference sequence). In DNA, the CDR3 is TGTGCCAGCAGCGACACCGGGACGGATGGCTACACCTTC. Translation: CASSDTGTDGYTF.

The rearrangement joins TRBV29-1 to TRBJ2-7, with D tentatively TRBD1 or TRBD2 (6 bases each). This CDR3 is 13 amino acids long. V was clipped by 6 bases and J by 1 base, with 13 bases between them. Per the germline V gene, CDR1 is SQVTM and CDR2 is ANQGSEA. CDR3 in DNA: TGCAGCGTCGCGGGACAACTGTCCTACGAGCAGTACTTC. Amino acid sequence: CSVAGQLSYEQYF.

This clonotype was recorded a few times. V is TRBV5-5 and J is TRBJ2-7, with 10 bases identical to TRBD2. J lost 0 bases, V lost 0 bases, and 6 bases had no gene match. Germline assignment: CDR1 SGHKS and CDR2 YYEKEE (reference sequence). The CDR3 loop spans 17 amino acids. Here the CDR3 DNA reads TGTGCCAGCAGCTTGGTACTAGCGGGGTCGAGCTCCTACGAGCAGTACTTC. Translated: CASSLVLAGSSSYEQYF.

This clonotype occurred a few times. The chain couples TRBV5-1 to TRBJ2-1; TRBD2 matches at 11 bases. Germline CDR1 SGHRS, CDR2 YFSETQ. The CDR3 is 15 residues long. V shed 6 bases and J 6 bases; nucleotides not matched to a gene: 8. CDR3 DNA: TGCGCCAGCAACCCGTCTAGCGGGAGGCGCAATGAGCAGTTCTTC. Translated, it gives CASNPSSGRRNEQFF.

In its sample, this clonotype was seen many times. The CDR3 DNA is TGTGCCAGCAGCCTTAGCGGGGGACTATACAATGAGCAGTTCTTC. Protein product: CASSLSGGLYNEQFF. The chain uses TRBV7-2 and TRBJ2-1, with 9 bases matching TRBD2. The junction had 6 bases not matched to a gene; V was cut back by 5 bases and J by 4 bases. This CDR3 contains 15 residues. The germline V gene has CDR1 SGHTA and CDR2 FQGNSA.

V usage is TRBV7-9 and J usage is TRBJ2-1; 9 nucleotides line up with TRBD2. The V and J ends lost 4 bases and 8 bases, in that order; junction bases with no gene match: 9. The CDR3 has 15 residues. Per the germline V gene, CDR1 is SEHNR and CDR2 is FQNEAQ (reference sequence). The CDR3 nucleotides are TGTGCCAGCAGCTCCGGGACTAGCTTAGGCGATGAGCAGTTCTTC. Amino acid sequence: CASSSGTSLGDEQFF.

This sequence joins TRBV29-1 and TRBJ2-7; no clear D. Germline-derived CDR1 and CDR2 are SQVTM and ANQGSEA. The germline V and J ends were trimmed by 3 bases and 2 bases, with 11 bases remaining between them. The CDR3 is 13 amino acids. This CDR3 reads CSVDWGNAYEQYF. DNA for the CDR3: TGCAGCGTTGACTGGGGAAACGCCTACGAGCAGTACTTC.

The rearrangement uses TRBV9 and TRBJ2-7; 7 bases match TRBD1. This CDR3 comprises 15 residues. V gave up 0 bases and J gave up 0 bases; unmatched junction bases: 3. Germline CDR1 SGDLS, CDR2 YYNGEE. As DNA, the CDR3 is TGTGCCAGCAGCGTAGGGGACAGCTACTCCTACGAGCAGTACTTC. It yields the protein CASSVGDSYSYEQYF.

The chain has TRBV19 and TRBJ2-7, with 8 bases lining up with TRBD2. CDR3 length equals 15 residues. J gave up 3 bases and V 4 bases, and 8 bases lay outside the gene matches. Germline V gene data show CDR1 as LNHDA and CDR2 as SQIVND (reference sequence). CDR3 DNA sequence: TGTGCCAGTAGTACAATAGCGGGACCCAACTACGAGCAGTACTTC. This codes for CASSTIAGPNYEQYF.

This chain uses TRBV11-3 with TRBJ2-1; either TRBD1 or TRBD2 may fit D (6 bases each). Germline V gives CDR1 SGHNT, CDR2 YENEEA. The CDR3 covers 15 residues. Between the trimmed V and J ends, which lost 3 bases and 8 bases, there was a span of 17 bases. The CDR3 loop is CASSLTGAGSHEQFF. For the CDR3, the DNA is TGTGCCAGCAGCTTGACGGGGGCAGGATCGCATGAGCAGTTCTTC.

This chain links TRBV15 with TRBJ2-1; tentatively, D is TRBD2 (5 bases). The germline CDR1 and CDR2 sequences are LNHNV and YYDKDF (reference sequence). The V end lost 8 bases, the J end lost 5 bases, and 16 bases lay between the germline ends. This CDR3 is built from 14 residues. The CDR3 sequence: CATARERWDNEQFF. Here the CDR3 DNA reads TGTGCCACCGCCCGGGAAAGGTGGGACAATGAGCAGTTCTTC.